The T cell receptor (beta chain) described here comes from a study of blood T cell repertoires in COVID-19. Sequenced by immunoSEQ multiplex PCR; TCRdb stores in-frame clones only, minus some. The repertoire consists of about 200,000 clones, with about 77% occurring once and the leading ten covering about 3%. The length of the CDR3 is 16 residues. In germline, CDR1 is SGHRS, CDR2 YFSETQ. Unmatched junction bases numbered 10, after V lost 2 bases and J lost 7 bases. The J gene is TRBJ2-1, the V gene TRBV5-1; 9 nucleotides line up with TRBD1. The sequenced material came from peripheral blood. The sequence came from a woman of 80 years or more with active or convalescent COVID-19. CDR3 nucleotide sequence: TGCGCCAGCAGCTTAGCCGGGACAGGGTATGCGAATGAGCAGTTCTTC. Translation: CASSLAGTGYANEQFF.